This T cell receptor beta chain was captured in a study of blood T cell repertoires in COVID-19. Study-wide background: Samples came from the United States, Italy and Spain, spanning acute and convalescent COVID-19. The analysed material was cDNA or gDNA that came from T cells, B-cell-depleted T cells, or PBMCs.

This CDR3 is 13 amino acids long. CDR1 is SGHDN, CDR2 FVKESK, per germline. The ends were cut back, 1 base at V and 4 bases at J, with 7 bases in the middle. Original analysis: Estimates of nucleated cell counts were drawn from the amplification of reference gene primers. Assay used: immunoSEQ multiplex PCR; TCRdb lists only in-frame clones, some missing. The V and J calls and clone size come from that table; D and trimming were worked out from the DNA. The sample lists around 150,000 clones; 65% to 80% were seen once. The chain employs TRBV14 and TRBJ1-1; perhaps TRBD1 as D (5 bases). The origin of this receptor is a man aged 50 to 59 with acute or convalescent COVID-19. Sequenced: peripheral blood. CDR3 DNA sequence: TGTGCCAGCAGCCAAGGGACATCCACTGAAGCTTTCTTT. This encodes CASSQGTSTEAFF.